This T cell receptor beta chain was identified during a study of shared clonotypes between healthy human individuals. Study-wide findings and caveats: The researchers took only blood, and tissue repertoires probably look different. As a rule, naive subsets had a larger estimated richness than memory subsets.

About this clone itself: Its antigen is unidentified.

Trimming at V came to 4 bases and at J to 2 bases, leaving 12 bases not matched to a gene. Germline CDR1 reads SGHRS; CDR2 reads YFSETQ. This CDR3 comprises 16 residues. In the study's own analysis: Filtering was not the same, since immunoSEQ gave junction-only sequences without quality scores. TCRdb keeps only in-frame clones here, not all; method: immunoSEQ multiplex PCR. V and J calls and clone size are those listed in that table; D and trimming were worked out from the DNA. The top ten clones hold about 0.35% of a sample with roughly 1,500,000 clones, 98% of them seen once. Study donors comprised healthy, HIV-negative adults devoid of recent acute infection or vaccination.

The sequenced sample consisted of naive CD4+ T cells sorted from blood. Subset in this sample: CD45RA+ positively selected. This sequence was found in a man younger than 40 in good health. The V call is TRBV5-1, the J call TRBJ2-7; 7 bases are a match to TRBD2. The CDR3 is CASSPFSSSGPYEQYF. Here the CDR3 DNA reads TGCGCCAGCAGCCCTTTTTCGTCTAGCGGCCCCTACGAGCAGTACTTC.